This T cell receptor (beta chain) emerged from a study of tumor-infiltrating lymphocytes in glioblastoma multiforme. TCRB libraries came from RNA via three nested multiplex PCR rounds. These TCRB libraries lack any described unique molecular identifiers. TCRdb reprocessed the multiplex PCR reads with MiXCR, giving one entry per CDR3 protein. The sample consists of 9,900 or so distinct CDR3 sequences, about 66% of them appearing once. Germline assignment: CDR1 MDHEN and CDR2 SYDVKM. The CDR3 is made up of 13 amino acids. The V end lost 7 bases, the J end lost 0 bases, and 7 bases lay between the germline ends. Points from the study as a whole: RNA-based TCR sequencing may distort clone frequencies, since cells carry unequal TCR transcript numbers.

Many counts were recorded for this clonotype. Antigen unknown. The rearrangement links TRBV28 to TRBJ1-3; D uncertain. The source of this sequence is a male donor with glioblastoma. The sample comprised brain tumor tissue. CDR3 sequence (DNA): TGTGCCAGCACGGCTTTCTCTGGAAACACCATATATTTT. It specifies CASTAFSGNTIYF.